Listed below are T cell receptor beta chains from one sample, sequenced in a study of T cell responses to AZD1222 COVID-19 vaccine. Libraries were prepared by immunoSEQ multiplex PCR; TCRdb keeps only in-frame clonotypes and omits some of them. Of around 180,000 clones listed, over 70% are singletons. The starting material was peripheral blood, obtained on day 0 of MenACWY control vaccination. All receptors come from an adult in good health. Each CDR3 is given with its conserved first and last residue. A D gene is named only where the DNA matches it firmly. Expanded clones get a size class; other rows say once, few or many, or leave the size out.

v_call: TRBV5-4; clone_size: NA; j_call: TRBJ2-7; d_call: TRBD2; cdr3_aa: CASSGGLAGGTYEQYF; cdr3_nt: TGTGCCAGCAGCGGAGGACTAGCGGGGGGAACCTACGAGCAGTACTTC
v_call: TRBV28; clone_size: NA; j_call: TRBJ1-5; d_call: TRBD1; cdr3_aa: CASSPTGQGNQPQHF; cdr3_nt: TGTGCCAGCAGTCCCACGGGACAGGGAAATCAGCCCCAGCATTTT
v_call: TRBV27; clone_size: NA; j_call: TRBJ2-2; d_call: NA; cdr3_aa: CASSPRGGENTGELFF; cdr3_nt: TGTGCCAGCAGCCCTAGGGGCGGGGAGAACACCGGGGAGCTGTTTTTT
v_call: TRBV2; clone_size: NA; j_call: TRBJ1-1; d_call: NA; cdr3_aa: CASSEGTYTEAFF; cdr3_nt: TGTGCCAGCAGTGAAGGCACCTACACTGAAGCTTTCTTT
v_call: TRBV18; clone_size: NA; j_call: TRBJ1-5; d_call: NA; cdr3_aa: CASSPLQPQHF; cdr3_nt: TGTGCCAGCTCACCTCTCCAGCCCCAGCATTTT
v_call: TRBV9; clone_size: NA; j_call: TRBJ2-7; d_call: NA; cdr3_aa: CASSPGTASYEQYF; cdr3_nt: TGTGCCAGCAGCCCAGGGACGGCAAGCTACGAGCAGTACTTC
v_call: TRBV12-3/TRBV12-4; clone_size: NA; j_call: TRBJ1-5; d_call: TRBD1; cdr3_aa: CASRGTVNQPQHF; cdr3_nt: TGTGCCAGCCGGGGGACAGTAAATCAGCCCCAGCATTTT
v_call: TRBV9; clone_size: NA; j_call: TRBJ2-3; d_call: NA; cdr3_aa: CASSLGGTASTDTQYF; cdr3_nt: TGTGCCAGCAGCTTAGGGGGAACAGCTAGCACAGATACGCAGTATTTT
v_call: TRBV12-3/TRBV12-4; clone_size: NA; j_call: TRBJ2-7; d_call: TRBD1; cdr3_aa: CASSGQDQEQYF; cdr3_nt: TGTGCCAGCAGTGGACAGGACCAGGAGCAGTACTTC
v_call: TRBV2; clone_size: NA; j_call: TRBJ2-1; d_call: NA; cdr3_aa: CASSGEVGGNEQFF; cdr3_nt: TGTGCCAGCAGTGGGGAGGTTGGCGGCAATGAGCAGTTCTTC
v_call: TRBV6-2/TRBV6-3; clone_size: NA; j_call: TRBJ2-1; d_call: TRBD1; cdr3_aa: CASSLQGGYNEQFF; cdr3_nt: TGTGCCAGCAGCCTACAGGGGGGCTACAATGAGCAGTTCTTC
v_call: TRBV6-4; clone_size: NA; j_call: TRBJ1-6; d_call: NA; cdr3_aa: CASSSGQDNSPLHF; cdr3_nt: TGTGCCAGCAGTTCAGGACAAGATAATTCACCCCTCCACTTT
v_call: TRBV14; clone_size: NA; j_call: TRBJ2-7; d_call: NA; cdr3_aa: CASSPRYGFRLHEQYF; cdr3_nt: TGTGCCAGCAGCCCCAGGTACGGGTTCAGGCTTCACGAGCAGTACTTC
v_call: TRBV9; clone_size: NA; j_call: TRBJ2-5; d_call: TRBD1; cdr3_aa: CASSGGGAGETQYF; cdr3_nt: TGTGCCAGCAGCGGAGGGGGCGCAGGGGAGACCCAGTACTTC
v_call: TRBV27; clone_size: NA; j_call: TRBJ2-7; d_call: TRBD2; cdr3_aa: CASSLLGGEQYF; cdr3_nt: TGTGCCAGCAGTTTACTGGGAGGGGAGCAGTACTTC
v_call: TRBV3-1/TRBV3-2; clone_size: NA; j_call: TRBJ2-7; d_call: TRBD2; cdr3_aa: CASSQDNLAGGTYEQYF; cdr3_nt: TGTGCCAGCAGCCAAGATAATCTAGCGGGGGGTACCTACGAGCAGTACTTC
v_call: TRBV28; clone_size: NA; j_call: TRBJ1-2; d_call: NA; cdr3_aa: CASSFSEGYTF; cdr3_nt: TGTGCCAGCAGTTTTTCGGAGGGCTACACCTTC
v_call: TRBV9; clone_size: NA; j_call: TRBJ1-1; d_call: NA; cdr3_aa: CASSPRTEWTEAFF; cdr3_nt: TGTGCCAGCAGCCCCCGGACGGAGTGGACTGAAGCTTTCTTT
v_call: TRBV6-5; clone_size: NA; j_call: TRBJ2-7; d_call: NA; cdr3_aa: CASSYHRKDYSYEQYF; cdr3_nt: TGTGCCAGCAGTTACCATCGGAAGGACTACTCCTACGAGCAGTACTTC
v_call: TRBV7-8; clone_size: NA; j_call: TRBJ1-2; d_call: TRBD1; cdr3_aa: CASSSRTGANYGYTF; cdr3_nt: TGTGCCAGCAGCTCGCGGACAGGGGCGAACTATGGCTACACCTTC
v_call: TRBV4-2; clone_size: NA; j_call: TRBJ2-1; d_call: NA; cdr3_aa: CASSHPGQNEQFF; cdr3_nt: TGTGCCAGCAGCCACCCCGGACAGAATGAGCAGTTCTTC
v_call: TRBV13; clone_size: few; j_call: TRBJ1-2; d_call: NA; cdr3_aa: CASSYQAFGGHGYTF; cdr3_nt: TGTGCCAGCAGCTATCAAGCTTTCGGGGGGCATGGCTACACCTTC
v_call: TRBV7-6; clone_size: NA; j_call: TRBJ1-3; d_call: NA; cdr3_aa: CASSFGGAGNTIYF; cdr3_nt: TGTGCCAGCAGCTTCGGGGGGGCTGGAAACACCATATATTTT
v_call: TRBV25-1; clone_size: NA; j_call: TRBJ1-4; d_call: NA; cdr3_aa: CASSEFGGNEKLFF; cdr3_nt: TGTGCCAGCAGTGAATTTGGGGGAAATGAAAAACTGTTTTTT
v_call: TRBV7-9; clone_size: NA; j_call: TRBJ2-6; d_call: NA; cdr3_aa: CASSLDSGAGANVLTF; cdr3_nt: TGTGCCAGCAGCTTAGATTCTGGGGCTGGGGCCAACGTCCTGACTTTC